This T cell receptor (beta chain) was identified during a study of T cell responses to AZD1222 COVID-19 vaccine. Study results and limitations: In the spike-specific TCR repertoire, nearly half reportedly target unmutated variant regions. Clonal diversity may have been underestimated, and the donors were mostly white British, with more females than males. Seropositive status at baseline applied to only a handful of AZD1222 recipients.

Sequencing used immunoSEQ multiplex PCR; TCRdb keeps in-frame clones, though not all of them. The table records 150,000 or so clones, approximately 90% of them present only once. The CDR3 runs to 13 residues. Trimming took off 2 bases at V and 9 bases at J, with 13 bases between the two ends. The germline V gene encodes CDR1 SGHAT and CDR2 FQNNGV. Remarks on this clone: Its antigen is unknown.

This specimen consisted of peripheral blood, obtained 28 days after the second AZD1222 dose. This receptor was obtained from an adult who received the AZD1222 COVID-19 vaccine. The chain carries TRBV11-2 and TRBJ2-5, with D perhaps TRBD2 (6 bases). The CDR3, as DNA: TGTGCCAGCAGCTTATACTCGGGGGAGGCCCAGTACTTC. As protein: CASSLYSGEAQYF.